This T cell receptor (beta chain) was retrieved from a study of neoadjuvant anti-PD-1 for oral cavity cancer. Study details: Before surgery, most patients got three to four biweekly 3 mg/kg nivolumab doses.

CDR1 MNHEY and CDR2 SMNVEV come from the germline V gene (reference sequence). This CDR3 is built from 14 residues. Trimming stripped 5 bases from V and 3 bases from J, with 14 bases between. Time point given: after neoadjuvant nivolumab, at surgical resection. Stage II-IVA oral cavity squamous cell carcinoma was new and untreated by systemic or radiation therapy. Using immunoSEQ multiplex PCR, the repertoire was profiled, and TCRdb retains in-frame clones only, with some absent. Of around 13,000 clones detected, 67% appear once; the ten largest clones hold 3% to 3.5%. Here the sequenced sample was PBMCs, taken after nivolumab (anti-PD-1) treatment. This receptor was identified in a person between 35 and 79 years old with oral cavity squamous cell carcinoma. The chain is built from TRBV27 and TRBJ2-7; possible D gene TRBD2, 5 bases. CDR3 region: CASSPGLMRYEQYF. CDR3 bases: TGTGCCAGCAGTCCTGGACTCATGCGCTACGAGCAGTACTTC.